The table lists the clone carrying this T cell receptor (beta chain) with a few counts. What it recognizes is unknown. TCRdb passed the RT-PCR reads through MiXCR, listing each CDR3 protein once. The table lists hundreds of thousands of distinct CDR3 sequences, under 20% of them singletons. The CDR3 loop spans 15 amino acids. Germline V gene sequence: CDR1 MNHEY, CDR2 SVGAGI. V was cut by 6 bases and J by 0 bases, with 12 bases left in between. This specimen belongs to a study of response to subunit inactivated influenza vaccine. Findings and caveats of the study: That few new T cells are recruited by each seasonal influenza vaccination was the authors' suggestion.

The clonotype comes from a man aged 50 to 60 who received an inactivated influenza vaccine. The genes are TRBV6-5 and TRBJ1-3, with D possibly being TRBD1 (5 bases). Sequenced here: PBMCs from blood, sampled 4 to 6 days after vaccination. The CDR3 reads CASRYRRASGNTIYF. CDR3 in DNA: TGTGCCAGCAGATACAGGCGCGCCTCTGGAAACACCATATATTTT.